The 4 T cell receptor beta chains below come from one sample, sequenced in a study of blood T cells in healthy people across ages. The authors ran a second PCR of about 6 to 11 cycles using a sample-barcoded 5' primer and a J-beta primer mix. TCRdb reanalysed the 5' RACE reads using MiXCR and keeps one entry per CDR3 protein. This sample has around 650,000 distinct CDR3 sequences, with less than 40% found just once. The specimen was blood. The receptors come from a woman older than 75 in good health.

The chain is built from TRBV27 and TRBJ1-4; 10 nucleotides agree with TRBD1. V lost 6 bases and J lost 7; bases outside the gene matches: 5. This CDR3 has 14 amino acids. From germline, CDR1 is MNHEY and CDR2 SMNVEV (reference sequence). The CDR3 loop reads CASRRTGGTEKLFF. In nucleotides, the CDR3 is TGTGCCAGCAGGAGGACAGGGGGAACTGAAAAACTGTTTTTT.

The CDR3 protein is CAISESTFDRTYGYTF. CDR3 in DNA: TGTGCCATCAGTGAGTCGACTTTCGACAGGACCTATGGCTACACCTTC. The chain uses TRBV10-3 and TRBJ1-2; TRBD1 is a possible D gene (6 bases). Germline V CDR1 and CDR2: ENHRY, SYGVKD. V lost 0 bases and J lost 4, with 15 bases in between. The CDR3 has 16 residues.

This clonotype was detected ten times or more. The genes are TRBV19 and TRBJ1-2; D remains unclear. The ends were cut back, 6 bases at V and 4 bases at J, with 18 bases in the middle. Germline loops: CDR1 LNHDA, CDR2 SQIVND (reference sequence). CDR3 length equals 15 residues. The CDR3 region has the DNA TGTGCCAGTAGGGCAGCCAGCTCACAAATCTATGGCTACACCTTC. Translated: CASRAASSQIYGYTF. The full variable domain, completed using reference TRBV19 and TRBJ1-2, is DGGITQSPKYLFRKEGQNVTLSCEQNLNHDAMYWYRQDPGQGLRLIYYSQIVNDFQKGDIAEGYSVSREKKESFPLTVTSAQKNPTAFYLCASRAASSQIYGYTFGSGTRLTVV.

This chain connects TRBV7-9 to TRBJ1-2; D gene ambiguous. Germline lookup yields CDR1 SEHNR and CDR2 FQNEAQ (reference sequence). Between the trimmed V and J ends, which lost 6 bases and 6 bases, there was a span of 20 bases. The CDR3 spans 15 residues. This chain's CDR3 is CASRQLGRNYDGYTF. In DNA form, the CDR3 reads TGTGCCAGCAGGCAACTCGGGCGGAATTACGATGGCTACACCTTC.